The source of this T cell receptor beta chain is a study of response to subunit inactivated influenza vaccine. Study-wide points: New T cells are recruited in small numbers by each seasonal influenza vaccination, according to the authors' suggestion.

TCRdb redid the calling of the RT-PCR reads with MiXCR, one entry per CDR3 protein. The table includes 170,000 or so distinct CDR3 sequences, over 8.5% detected once. On this clonotype: Its antigen is not identified.

The source of this sequence is a man between 50 and 69 years old who received an inactivated influenza vaccine. The sample here was CD8+ T cells sorted from PBMCs, taken less than 25 months after vaccination.

CDR3 sequence (DNA): TGCGCCAGCAGTCATACCGGGACTGGGTTTGAGCAGTACTTC. Protein: CASSHTGTGFEQYF. The rearrangement links TRBV10-2 to TRBJ2-7; D perhaps matches TRBD2 (6 bases). The CDR3 is 14 residues long. Trimming removed 5 bases from V and 7 bases from J, with 18 bases in between. Looked up from germline, CDR1 is WSHSY and CDR2 is SAAADI.